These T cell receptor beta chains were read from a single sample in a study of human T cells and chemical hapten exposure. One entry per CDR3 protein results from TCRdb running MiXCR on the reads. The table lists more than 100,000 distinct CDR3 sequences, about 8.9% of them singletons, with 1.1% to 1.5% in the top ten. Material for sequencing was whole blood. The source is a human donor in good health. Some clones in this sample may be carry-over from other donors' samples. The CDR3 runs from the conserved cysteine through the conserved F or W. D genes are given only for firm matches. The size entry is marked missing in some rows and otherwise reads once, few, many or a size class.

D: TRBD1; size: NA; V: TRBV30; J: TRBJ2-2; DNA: TGTGCCTGGCTACCGGGACAGGGCACCGGGGAGCTGTTTTTT; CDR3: CAWLPGQGTGELFF
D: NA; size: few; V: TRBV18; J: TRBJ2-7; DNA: TGTGCCAGCTCGGTCACGGGACGCGAGTCCTACGAGCAGTACTTC; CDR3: CASSVTGRESYEQYF
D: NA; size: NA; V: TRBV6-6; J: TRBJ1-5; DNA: TGTGCCAGCAGTGAAGGGCCAGGGTCGGGCCAGCCCCAGCATTTT; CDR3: CASSEGPGSGQPQHF
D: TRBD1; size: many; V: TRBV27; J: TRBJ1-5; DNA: TGTGCCAGCAGCATCGACAGGGGTCAGCCCCAGCATTTT; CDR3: CASSIDRGQPQHF
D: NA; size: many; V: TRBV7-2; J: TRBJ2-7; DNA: TGTGCCAGCAGCTTAGATGCTAGTGCGAGCTCCTACGAGCAGTACTTC; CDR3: CASSLDASASSYEQYF
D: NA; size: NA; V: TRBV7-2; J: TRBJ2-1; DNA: TGTGCCAGCAGCGGACAAACTAGCTCCTACAATGAGCAGTTCTTC; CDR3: CASSGQTSSYNEQFF
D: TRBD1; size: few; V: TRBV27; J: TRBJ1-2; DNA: TGTGCCAGCAGTTTACGGGGCCTGACAGGGGTTGGCTATGGCTACACCTTC; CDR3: CASSLRGLTGVGYGYTF
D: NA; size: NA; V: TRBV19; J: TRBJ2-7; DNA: TGTGCCAGTAGTATAGGGGGTCGCGACGAGCAGTACTTC; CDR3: CASSIGGRDEQYF
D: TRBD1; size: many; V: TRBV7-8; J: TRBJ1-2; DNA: TGTGCCAGCAGCTTAAAGACAGGGGTGGATAACTATGGCTACACCTTC; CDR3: CASSLKTGVDNYGYTF
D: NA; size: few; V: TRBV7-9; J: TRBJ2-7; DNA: TGTGCCAGCATCCCCCCGGCAGGGGAGAACGAGCAGTACTTC; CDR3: CASIPPAGENEQYF
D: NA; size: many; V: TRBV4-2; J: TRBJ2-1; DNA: TGTGCCAGCAGCCAAGGAGTGGGAGAGGGGCAGTTCTTC; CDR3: CASSQGVGEGQFF
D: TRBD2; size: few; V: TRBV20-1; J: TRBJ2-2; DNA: TGCAGTGCTAGAAAGCGGGAGGGCCTCACCGGGGAGCTGTTTTTT; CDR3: CSARKREGLTGELFF
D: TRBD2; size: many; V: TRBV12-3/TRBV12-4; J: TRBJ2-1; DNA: TGTGCCAGCAGCCCGGGACTAGCGGGAGAGGGGGAGTTCTTC; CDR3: CASSPGLAGEGEFF
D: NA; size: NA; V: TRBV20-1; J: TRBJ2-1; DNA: TGCAGTGCTAGCCCAGCGGGCAACAACAATGAGCAGTTCTTC; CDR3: CSASPAGNNNEQFF
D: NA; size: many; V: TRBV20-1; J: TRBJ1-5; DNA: TGCAGTGCTAGACCGCCGGAAAGGAGCAATCAGCCCCAGCATTTT; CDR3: CSARPPERSNQPQHF
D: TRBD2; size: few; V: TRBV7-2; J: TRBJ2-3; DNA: TGTGCCAGCAGCTTAGAAGCGGGGGGGGGGAATACGCAGTATTTT; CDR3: CASSLEAGGGNTQYF
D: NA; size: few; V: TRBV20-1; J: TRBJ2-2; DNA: TGCAGTGCTAGTGGGTCCAACGCCTTCCCAACCGGGGAGCTGTTTTTT; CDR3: CSASGSNAFPTGELFF
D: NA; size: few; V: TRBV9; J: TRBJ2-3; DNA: TGTGCCAGCAGCGTTGAAGGGAGCAGCACAGATACGCAGTATTTT; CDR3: CASSVEGSSTDTQYF
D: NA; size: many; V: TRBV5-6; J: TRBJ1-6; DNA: TGTGCCAGCAGCTTGAGGGACCATAATTCACCCCTCCACTTT; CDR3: CASSLRDHNSPLHF
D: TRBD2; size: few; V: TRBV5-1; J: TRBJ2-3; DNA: TGCGCCAGCAGCTTGGGGCCGTCGGGACTAGCGGAGGATACGCAGTATTTT; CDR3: CASSLGPSGLAEDTQYF
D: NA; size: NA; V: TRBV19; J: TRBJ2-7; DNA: TGTGCCAGTAGTAAAAGCGGTATTTCCTACGAGCAGTACTTC; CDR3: CASSKSGISYEQYF
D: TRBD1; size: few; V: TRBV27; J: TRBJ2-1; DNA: TGTGCCAGCAGTTTAAGGGACAGGGGCGATGAGCAGTTCTTC; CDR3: CASSLRDRGDEQFF
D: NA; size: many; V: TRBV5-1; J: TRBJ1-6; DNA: TGCGCCAGCAGCTTGGACAGGGATTCACCCCTCCACTTT; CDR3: CASSLDRDSPLHF
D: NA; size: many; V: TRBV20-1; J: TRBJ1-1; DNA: TGCAGTGCATTCGACCCTACGAGTTTCACTGAAGCTTTCTTT; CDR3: CSAFDPTSFTEAFF
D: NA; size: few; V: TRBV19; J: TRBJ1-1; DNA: TGTGCCAGTTGGGGCAGGGGAGGAACTGAAGCTTTCTTT; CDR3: CASWGRGGTEAFF
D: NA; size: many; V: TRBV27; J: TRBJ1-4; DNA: TGTGCCAGCAGTCTTGGCACGCATGGGTTTGAAAAACTGTTTTTT; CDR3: CASSLGTHGFEKLFF
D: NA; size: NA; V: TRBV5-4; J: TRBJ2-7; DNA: TGTGCCAGCAGTGCCGGAGGGACCGAGCAGTACTTC; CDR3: CASSAGGTEQYF
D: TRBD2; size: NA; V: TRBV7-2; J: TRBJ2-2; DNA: TGTGCCAGCAGCCGACTAGCCCTTAACACCGGGGAGCTGTTTTTT; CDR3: CASSRLALNTGELFF
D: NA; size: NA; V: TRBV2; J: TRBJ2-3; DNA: TGTGCCAGCAGCTGGGCGAGGGGACGGCCTAGCACAGATACGCAGTATTTT; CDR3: CASSWARGRPSTDTQYF
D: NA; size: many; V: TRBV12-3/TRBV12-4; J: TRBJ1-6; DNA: TGTGCCAGCACAATAACGGGGGGTACTTCACCCCTCCACTTT; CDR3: CASTITGGTSPLHF
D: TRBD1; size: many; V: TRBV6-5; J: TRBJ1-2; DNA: TGTGCCAGCAGCCCCGACAGGGAACCTATTAACTATGGCTACACCTTC; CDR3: CASSPDREPINYGYTF
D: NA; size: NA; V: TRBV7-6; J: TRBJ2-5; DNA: TGTGCCAGCAGCTCCACGACTAGGAAACAAGAGACCCAGTACTTC; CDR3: CASSSTTRKQETQYF
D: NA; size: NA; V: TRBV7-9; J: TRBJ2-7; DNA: TGTGCCAGCAGCAGGACCGAGCAGTACTTC; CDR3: CASSRTEQYF
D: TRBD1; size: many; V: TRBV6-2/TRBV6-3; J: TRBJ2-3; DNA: TGTGCCAGCAGCCACGGGACAGGGAGCACAGATACGCAGTATTTT; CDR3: CASSHGTGSTDTQYF
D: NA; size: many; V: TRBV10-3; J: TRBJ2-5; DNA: TGTGCCATCAGTGACGGGGCCTGGAAAGAGACCCAGTACTTC; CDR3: CAISDGAWKETQYF
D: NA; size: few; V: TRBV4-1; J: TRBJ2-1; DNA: TGCGCCAGCAGCCAAGAAGCCGGTACAAGAGATGAGCAGTTCTTC; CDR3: CASSQEAGTRDEQFF
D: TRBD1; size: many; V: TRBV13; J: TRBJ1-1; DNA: TGTGCCAGCAGGAGGGGGCTCATGAACACTGAAGCTTTCTTT; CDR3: CASRRGLMNTEAFF
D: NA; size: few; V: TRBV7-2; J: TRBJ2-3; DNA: TGTGCCAGCAGCTTAGCGCGGGGCCCGGGAGATACGCAGTATTTT; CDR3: CASSLARGPGDTQYF
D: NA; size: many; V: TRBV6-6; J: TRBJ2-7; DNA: TGTGCCAGCAGACTAGCATTGGGGCCCCACTACGAGCAGTACTTC; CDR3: CASRLALGPHYEQYF
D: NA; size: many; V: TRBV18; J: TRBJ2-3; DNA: TGTGCCAGCTCACCATCTTCGGGTATCGCAGATACGCAGTATTTT; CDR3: CASSPSSGIADTQYF
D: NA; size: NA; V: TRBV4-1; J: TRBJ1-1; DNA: TGCGCCAGCAGCCAAGATCAGGCTTCGAACACTGAAGCTTTCTTT; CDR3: CASSQDQASNTEAFF
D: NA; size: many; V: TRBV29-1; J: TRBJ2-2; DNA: TGCAGCGTTGAAGGACACGGGAACACCGGGGAGCTGTTTTTT; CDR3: CSVEGHGNTGELFF
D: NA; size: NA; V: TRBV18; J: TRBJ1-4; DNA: TGTGCCAGCTCACAACAGCGGTTTAATGAAAAACTGTTTTTT; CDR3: CASSQQRFNEKLFF